A selection of T cell receptor beta chains follows, all from one sample in a study of cytomegalovirus exposure and HLA in healthy donors. Profiled with immunoSEQ multiplex PCR; TCRdb holds only in-frame clones, not every one. The table has hundreds of thousands of clones, 78% seen once. The specimen was PBMCs. These receptors originate from a boy between 10 and 17 years old in good health and CMV-seronegative. The CDR3 runs from the conserved cysteine through the conserved F or W. D genes are given only for firm matches. Expanded clones get a size class; other rows say once, few or many, or leave the size out.

j_call: TRBJ1-2; d_call: TRBD1; v_call: TRBV7-9; clone_size: NA; cdr3_aa: CASSTGTGGYSYTF; cdr3_nt: TGTGCCAGCAGCACCGGGACAGGGGGCTATAGCTACACCTTC
j_call: TRBJ2-7; d_call: TRBD1; v_call: TRBV6-4; clone_size: few; cdr3_aa: CASSYSGTGGYEQYF; cdr3_nt: TGTGCCAGCAGTTACTCCGGGACAGGGGGCTACGAGCAGTACTTC
j_call: TRBJ2-7; d_call: TRBD2; v_call: TRBV7-9; clone_size: NA; cdr3_aa: CASSLDRVAGAYEQYF; cdr3_nt: TGTGCCAGCAGCTTAGATAGGGTAGCGGGAGCCTACGAGCAGTACTTC
j_call: TRBJ1-5; d_call: TRBD1; v_call: TRBV27; clone_size: once; cdr3_aa: CASSRGTDQPQHF; cdr3_nt: TGTGCCAGCTCCAGGGGGACCGACCAGCCCCAGCATTTT
j_call: TRBJ1-1; d_call: NA; v_call: TRBV6-6; clone_size: NA; cdr3_aa: CASSYARDGGTEAFF; cdr3_nt: TGTGCCAGCAGTTACGCGAGGGATGGAGGCACTGAAGCTTTCTTT
j_call: TRBJ2-3; d_call: TRBD2; v_call: TRBV5-4; clone_size: NA; cdr3_aa: CASSLTSGGATDTQYF; cdr3_nt: TGTGCCAGCAGCTTGACTAGCGGGGGGGCCACAGATACGCAGTATTTT
j_call: TRBJ2-5; d_call: NA; v_call: TRBV19; clone_size: few; cdr3_aa: CASSIDFPGFWTEKETQYF; cdr3_nt: TGTGCCAGTAGTATAGACTTTCCGGGTTTCTGGACAGAGAAAGAGACCCAGTACTTC
j_call: TRBJ1-5; d_call: TRBD1; v_call: TRBV5-8; clone_size: once; cdr3_aa: CASSLAGTGGGQPQHF; cdr3_nt: TGTGCCAGCAGCTTAGCCGGGACAGGGGGCGGTCAGCCCCAGCATTTT
j_call: TRBJ1-5; d_call: NA; v_call: TRBV27; clone_size: NA; cdr3_aa: CASSRDTNQPQHF; cdr3_nt: TGTGCCAGCAGCCGGGACACTAATCAGCCCCAGCATTTT
j_call: TRBJ1-1; d_call: NA; v_call: TRBV7-2; clone_size: NA; cdr3_aa: CASSLSPAVNTEAFF; cdr3_nt: TGTGCCAGCAGCTTAAGTCCGGCGGTGAACACTGAAGCTTTCTTT
j_call: TRBJ1-2; d_call: NA; v_call: TRBV4-1; clone_size: few; cdr3_aa: CASSQPGTLNYGYTF; cdr3_nt: TGCGCCAGCAGCCAACCCGGGACTCTTAACTATGGCTACACCTTC
j_call: TRBJ2-2; d_call: TRBD1; v_call: TRBV9; clone_size: NA; cdr3_aa: CASSAWTGGNTGELFF; cdr3_nt: TGTGCCAGCAGCGCCTGGACAGGGGGGAACACCGGGGAGCTGTTTTTT
j_call: TRBJ2-2; d_call: NA; v_call: TRBV6-1; clone_size: NA; cdr3_aa: CASSDPYTGELFF; cdr3_nt: TGTGCCAGCAGTGATCCGTACACCGGGGAGCTGTTTTTT
j_call: TRBJ2-7; d_call: NA; v_call: TRBV7-2; clone_size: once; cdr3_aa: CASSWGLSRRSSYEQYF; cdr3_nt: TGTGCCAGCAGCTGGGGACTCTCCAGAAGAAGCTCCTACGAGCAGTACTTC
j_call: TRBJ2-7; d_call: NA; v_call: TRBV10-1; clone_size: once; cdr3_aa: CASSEQRPESPNEQYF; cdr3_nt: TGCGCCAGCAGTGAGCAGAGGCCAGAATCCCCTAACGAGCAGTACTTC
j_call: TRBJ1-1; d_call: TRBD1; v_call: TRBV6-5; clone_size: NA; cdr3_aa: CASREGRGQYTEAFF; cdr3_nt: TGTGCCAGCAGGGAGGGCAGGGGGCAATACACTGAAGCTTTCTTT
j_call: TRBJ1-2; d_call: TRBD1; v_call: TRBV9; clone_size: NA; cdr3_aa: CASSGHLGTAAVSKMAVGYTF; cdr3_nt: TGTGCCAGCAGCGGGCACTTAGGGACAGCGGCTGTGTCTAAGATGGCCGTTGGCTACACCTTC
j_call: TRBJ1-5; d_call: TRBD1; v_call: TRBV19; clone_size: NA; cdr3_aa: CASSFGTAFGQPQHF; cdr3_nt: TGTGCCAGTAGCTTCGGGACAGCGTTCGGTCAGCCCCAGCATTTT
j_call: TRBJ1-2; d_call: NA; v_call: TRBV6-6; clone_size: NA; cdr3_aa: CASSRTLRGGYTF; cdr3_nt: TGTGCCAGCAGTCGGACTCTACGGGGTGGCTACACCTTC
j_call: TRBJ2-5; d_call: TRBD1; v_call: TRBV30; clone_size: NA; cdr3_aa: CAGGQGETQYF; cdr3_nt: TGTGCCGGGGGACAGGGGGAGACCCAGTACTTC
j_call: TRBJ1-2; d_call: NA; v_call: TRBV5-4; clone_size: once; cdr3_aa: CASSLDPRGGGYTF; cdr3_nt: TGTGCCAGCAGCTTGGATCCCAGGGGTGGCGGCTACACCTTC
j_call: TRBJ1-2; d_call: NA; v_call: TRBV30; clone_size: once; cdr3_aa: CAWRRDAWGYGYTF; cdr3_nt: TGTGCCTGGAGGCGGGACGCCTGGGGTTATGGCTACACCTTC
j_call: TRBJ2-7; d_call: TRBD1; v_call: TRBV13; clone_size: NA; cdr3_aa: CASSWRGQGAEQVQYF; cdr3_nt: TGTGCCAGCAGCTGGAGGGGACAGGGGGCTGAGCAGGTGCAGTACTTC
j_call: TRBJ1-1; d_call: TRBD1; v_call: TRBV7-6; clone_size: NA; cdr3_aa: CASSQNRGQMNTEAFF; cdr3_nt: TGTGCCAGCAGCCAAAACAGGGGTCAAATGAACACTGAAGCTTTCTTT
j_call: TRBJ1-4; d_call: NA; v_call: TRBV7-2; clone_size: NA; cdr3_aa: CASSPGLEAKLFF; cdr3_nt: TGTGCCAGCAGCCCCGGGCTGGAGGCAAAACTGTTTTTT
j_call: TRBJ1-1; d_call: TRBD1; v_call: TRBV5-4; clone_size: NA; cdr3_aa: CASSFPGQSGAFF; cdr3_nt: TGTGCCAGCAGCTTCCCGGGACAGAGCGGAGCTTTCTTT
j_call: TRBJ2-1; d_call: TRBD2; v_call: TRBV2; clone_size: NA; cdr3_aa: CASVPAGDYNEQFF; cdr3_nt: TGTGCCAGCGTCCCAGCGGGAGATTACAATGAGCAGTTCTTC
j_call: TRBJ2-6; d_call: NA; v_call: TRBV12-5; clone_size: NA; cdr3_aa: CASKSSGANVLTF; cdr3_nt: TGTGCTAGCAAGAGCTCTGGGGCCAACGTCCTGACTTTC
j_call: TRBJ1-2; d_call: TRBD1; v_call: TRBV5-6; clone_size: NA; cdr3_aa: CASSSTGVQGGYTF; cdr3_nt: TGTGCCAGCAGCTCAACAGGGGTCCAAGGTGGCTACACCTTC
j_call: TRBJ2-2; d_call: NA; v_call: TRBV6-5; clone_size: NA; cdr3_aa: CASSSRTANTGELSF; cdr3_nt: TGTGCCAGCAGTTCACGCACAGCAAACACCGGGGAGCTGTCTTTT
j_call: TRBJ2-5; d_call: NA; v_call: TRBV4-1; clone_size: NA; cdr3_aa: CASSQAGLYQETQYF; cdr3_nt: TGCGCCAGCAGCCAAGCCGGACTATACCAAGAGACCCAGTACTTC
j_call: TRBJ2-7; d_call: NA; v_call: TRBV11-2; clone_size: NA; cdr3_aa: CASRATGRGSYEQYF; cdr3_nt: TGTGCCAGCAGAGCGACTGGCCGGGGCTCCTACGAGCAGTACTTC
j_call: TRBJ2-1; d_call: TRBD2; v_call: TRBV6-1; clone_size: NA; cdr3_aa: CASRPSGGLNEQFF; cdr3_nt: TGTGCCAGCAGGCCTAGCGGGGGGCTGAATGAGCAGTTCTTC
j_call: TRBJ1-1; d_call: TRBD1; v_call: TRBV6-5; clone_size: NA; cdr3_aa: CASSARDSRNTEAFF; cdr3_nt: TGTGCCAGCAGTGCCCGGGACAGCCGGAACACTGAAGCTTTCTTT
j_call: TRBJ2-7; d_call: NA; v_call: TRBV11-3; clone_size: NA; cdr3_aa: CASSFRGNEQYF; cdr3_nt: TGTGCCAGCAGCTTTCGGGGGAACGAGCAGTACTTC
j_call: TRBJ1-1; d_call: NA; v_call: TRBV6-5; clone_size: few; cdr3_aa: CASSYSERGGAFF; cdr3_nt: TGTGCCAGCAGTTACTCGGAGAGGGGGGGAGCTTTCTTT